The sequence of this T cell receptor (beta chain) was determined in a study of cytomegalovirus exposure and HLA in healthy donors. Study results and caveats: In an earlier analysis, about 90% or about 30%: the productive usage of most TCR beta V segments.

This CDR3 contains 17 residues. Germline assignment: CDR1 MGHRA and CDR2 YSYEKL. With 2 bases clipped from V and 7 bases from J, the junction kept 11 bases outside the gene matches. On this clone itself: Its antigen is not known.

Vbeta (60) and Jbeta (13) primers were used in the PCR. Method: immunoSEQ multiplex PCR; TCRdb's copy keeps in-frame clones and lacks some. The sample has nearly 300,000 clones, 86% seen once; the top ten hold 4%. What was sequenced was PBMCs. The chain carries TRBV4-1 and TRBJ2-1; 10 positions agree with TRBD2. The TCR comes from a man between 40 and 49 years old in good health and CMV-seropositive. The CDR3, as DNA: TGCGCCAGCAGCCAACCTACCAGCGGGAGGGCGGGGAATGAGCAGTTCTTC. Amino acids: CASSQPTSGRAGNEQFF.